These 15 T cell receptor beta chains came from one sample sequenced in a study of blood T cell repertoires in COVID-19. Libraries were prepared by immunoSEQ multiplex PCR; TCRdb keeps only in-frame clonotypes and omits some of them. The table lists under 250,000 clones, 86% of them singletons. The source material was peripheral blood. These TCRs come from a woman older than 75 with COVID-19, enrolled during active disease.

The CDR3 here is CASSPTGASEKLFF. For the CDR3, the DNA is TGTGCCAGTAGCCCGACAGGGGCAAGTGAAAAACTGTTTTTT. The chain carries TRBV19 and TRBJ1-4; 8 bases are a match to TRBD1. V shed 6 bases and J 7 bases; nucleotides not matched to a gene: 7. The germline V gene encodes CDR1 LNHDA and CDR2 SQIVND (reference sequence). The CDR3 sequence is 14 residues long. The entire variable domain, with the rest obtained from reference TRBV19 and TRBJ1-4, is as follows: DGGITQSPKYLFRKEGQNVTLSCEQNLNHDAMYWYRQDPGQGLRLIYYSQIVNDFQKGDIAEGYSVSREKKESFPLTVTSAQKNPTAFYLCASSPTGASEKLFFGSGTQLSVL.

CDR3 in DNA: TGTGCCAGCAGGGACAGGAACACCGGGGAGCTGTTTTTT. Translating it yields CASRDRNTGELFF. This chain links TRBV28 with TRBJ2-2; a weak D match, TRBD1 (6 bases). Trimming shortened V by 6 bases and J by 1 base, and 6 bases separated the two germline ends. This CDR3 has 13 residues. CDR1 and CDR2 from the germline V gene are MDHEN and SYDVKM.

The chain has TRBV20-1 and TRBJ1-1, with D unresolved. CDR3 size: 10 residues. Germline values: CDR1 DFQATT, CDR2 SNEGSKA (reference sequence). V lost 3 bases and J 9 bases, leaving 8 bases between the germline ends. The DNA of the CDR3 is TGCAGTGCTAGTGGAGGGCAAGCTTTCTTT. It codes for CSASGGQAFF.

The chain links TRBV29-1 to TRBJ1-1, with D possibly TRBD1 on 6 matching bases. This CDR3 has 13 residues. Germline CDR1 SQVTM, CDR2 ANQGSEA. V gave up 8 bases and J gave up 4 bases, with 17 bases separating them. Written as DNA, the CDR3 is TGCAGCCTGAAGCCCAGAGGGGGCACTGAAGCTTTCTTT. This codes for CSLKPRGGTEAFF. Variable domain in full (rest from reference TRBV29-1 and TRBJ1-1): SAVISQKPSRDICQRGTSLTIQCQVDSQVTMMFWYRQQPGQSLTLIATANQGSEATYESGFVIDKFPISRPNLTFSTLTVSNMSPEDSSIYLCSLKPRGGTEAFFGQGTRLTVV.

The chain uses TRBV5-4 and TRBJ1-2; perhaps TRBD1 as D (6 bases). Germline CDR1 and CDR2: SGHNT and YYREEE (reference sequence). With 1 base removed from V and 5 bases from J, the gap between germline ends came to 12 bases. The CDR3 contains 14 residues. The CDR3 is CASSLITGFYGYTF. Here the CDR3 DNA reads TGTGCCAGCAGCTTGATCACAGGGTTTTATGGCTACACCTTC.

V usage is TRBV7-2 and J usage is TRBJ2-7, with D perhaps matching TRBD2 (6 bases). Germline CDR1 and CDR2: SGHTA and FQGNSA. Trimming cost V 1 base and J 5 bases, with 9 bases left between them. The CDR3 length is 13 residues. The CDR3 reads CASSLGPGDEQYV. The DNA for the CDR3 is TGTGCCAGCAGCTTAGGGCCGGGGGACGAGCAGTACGTC.

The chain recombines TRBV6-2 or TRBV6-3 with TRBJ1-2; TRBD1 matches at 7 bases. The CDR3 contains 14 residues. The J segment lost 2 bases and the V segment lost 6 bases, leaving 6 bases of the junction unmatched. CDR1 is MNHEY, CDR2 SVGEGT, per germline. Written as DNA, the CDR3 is TGTGCCAGCAGCCGGACAGGAGTGAACTATGGCTACACCTTC. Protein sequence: CASSRTGVNYGYTF.

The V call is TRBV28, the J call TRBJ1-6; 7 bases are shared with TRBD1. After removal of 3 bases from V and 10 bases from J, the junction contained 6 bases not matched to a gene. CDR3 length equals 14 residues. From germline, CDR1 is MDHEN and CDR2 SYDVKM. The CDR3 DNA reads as TGTGCCAGCAGTTTGCACAGGGGAAACTCACCCCTCCACTTT. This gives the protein CASSLHRGNSPLHF. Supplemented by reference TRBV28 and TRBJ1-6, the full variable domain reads DVKVTQSSRYLVKRTGEKVFLECVQDMDHENMFWYRQDPGLGLRLIYFSYDVKMKEKGDIPEGYSVSREKKERFSLILESASTNQTSMYLCASSLHRGNSPLHFGNGTRLTVT.

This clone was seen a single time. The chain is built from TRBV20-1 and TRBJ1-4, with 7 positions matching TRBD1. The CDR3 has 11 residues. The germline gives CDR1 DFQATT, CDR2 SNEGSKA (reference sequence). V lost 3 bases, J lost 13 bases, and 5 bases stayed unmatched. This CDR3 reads CSASNQGGLFF. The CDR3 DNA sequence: TGCAGTGCTAGCAATCAGGGGGGACTGTTTTTT.

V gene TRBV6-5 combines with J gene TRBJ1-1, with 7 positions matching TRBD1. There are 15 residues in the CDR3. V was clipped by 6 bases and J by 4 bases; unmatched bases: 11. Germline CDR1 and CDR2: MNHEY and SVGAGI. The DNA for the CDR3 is TGTGCCAGCAGCCCCTTGACAGGGACTTTCACTGAAGCTTTCTTT. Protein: CASSPLTGTFTEAFF.

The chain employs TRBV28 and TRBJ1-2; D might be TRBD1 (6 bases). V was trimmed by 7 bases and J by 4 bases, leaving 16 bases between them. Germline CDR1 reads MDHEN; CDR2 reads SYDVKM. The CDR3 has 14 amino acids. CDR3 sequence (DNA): TGTGCCAGCACCACCGTCGGACAGATCTATGGCTACACCTTC. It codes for CASTTVGQIYGYTF.

CDR3 nucleotide sequence: TGCGCCAGCAGCCGAAAAGCCATGGATTCACCCCTCCACTTT. Translated: CASSRKAMDSPLHF. The V call is TRBV4-1, the J call TRBJ1-6; D call uncertain. V was pared by 4 bases and J by 8 bases, with 12 bases between. In germline, CDR1 is MGHRA, CDR2 YSYEKL. CDR3 length: 14 residues.

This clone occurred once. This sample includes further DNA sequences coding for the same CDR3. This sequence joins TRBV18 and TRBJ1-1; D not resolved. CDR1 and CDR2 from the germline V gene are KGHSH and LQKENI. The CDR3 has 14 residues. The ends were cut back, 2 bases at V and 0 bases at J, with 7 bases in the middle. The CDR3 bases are TGTGCCAGCTCACCAGGCCAATTGAACACTGAAGCTTTCTTT. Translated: CASSPGQLNTEAFF.

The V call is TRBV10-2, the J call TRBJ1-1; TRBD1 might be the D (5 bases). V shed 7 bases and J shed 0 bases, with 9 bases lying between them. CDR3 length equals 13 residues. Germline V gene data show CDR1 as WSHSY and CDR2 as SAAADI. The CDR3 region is CASKSGMNTEAFF. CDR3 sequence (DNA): TGCGCCAGCAAATCAGGGATGAACACTGAAGCTTTCTTT.

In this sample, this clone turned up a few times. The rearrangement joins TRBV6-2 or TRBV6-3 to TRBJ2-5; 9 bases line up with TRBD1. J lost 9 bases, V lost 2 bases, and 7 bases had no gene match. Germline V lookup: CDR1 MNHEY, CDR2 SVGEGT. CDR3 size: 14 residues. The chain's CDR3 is CASSYAGTGFPQYF. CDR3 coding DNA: TGTGCCAGCAGTTACGCCGGGACAGGGTTCCCCCAGTACTTC.